The present T cell receptor (beta chain) was sequenced within a study of blood T cell repertoires in COVID-19. The overall study: COVID-19 samples collected from the United States, Italy and Spain covered acute and convalescent phases. PBMCs, B-cell-depleted T cells, or T cells provided the cDNA or gDNA that made up the material.

Germline assignment: CDR1 MNHEY and CDR2 SVGEGT. The CDR3 has 13 amino acids. The V gene lost 3 bases and the J gene lost 3 bases, with 6 bases spanning the gap. In the authors' workflow: Reference gene primer amplification yielded estimated nucleated cell counts. This table comes from immunoSEQ multiplex PCR, and its TCRdb copy is limited to in-frame clones, with some not included. That table is the source of V, J and clone size, and D and trimming were worked out from the DNA. Among about 88,000 clones listed, around 90% were seen once. Source material: peripheral blood. This receptor was taken from a male donor with acute or convalescent COVID-19. J is TRBJ2-1 and V is TRBV6-2 or TRBV6-3, with D hard to call. CDR3 sequence reads: CASSYFGYNEQFF. CDR3 in DNA: TGTGCCAGCAGTTATTTCGGCTACAATGAGCAGTTCTTC.